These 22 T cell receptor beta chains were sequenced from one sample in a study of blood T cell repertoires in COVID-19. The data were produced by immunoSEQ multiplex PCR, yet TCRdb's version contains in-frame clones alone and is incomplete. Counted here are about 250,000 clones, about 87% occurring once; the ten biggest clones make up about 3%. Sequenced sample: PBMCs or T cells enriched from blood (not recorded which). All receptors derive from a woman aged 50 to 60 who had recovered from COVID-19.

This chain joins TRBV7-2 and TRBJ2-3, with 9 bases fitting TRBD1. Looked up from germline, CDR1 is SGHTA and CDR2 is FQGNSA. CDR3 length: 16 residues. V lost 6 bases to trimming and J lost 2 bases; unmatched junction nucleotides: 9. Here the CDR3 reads CASSYPGQGFTDTQYF. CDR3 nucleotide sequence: TGTGCCAGCAGTTATCCGGGACAGGGATTCACAGATACGCAGTATTTT.

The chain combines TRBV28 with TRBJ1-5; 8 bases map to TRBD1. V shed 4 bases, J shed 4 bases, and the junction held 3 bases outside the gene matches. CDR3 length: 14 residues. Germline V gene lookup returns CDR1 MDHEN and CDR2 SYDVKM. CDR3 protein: CASSSGTGNQPQHF. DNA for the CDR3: TGTGCCAGCAGTTCGGGGACAGGTAATCAGCCCCAGCATTTT.

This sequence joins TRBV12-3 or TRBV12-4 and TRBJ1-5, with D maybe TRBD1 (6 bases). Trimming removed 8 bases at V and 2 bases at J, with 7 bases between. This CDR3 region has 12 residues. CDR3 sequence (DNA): TGTGCCAGCCGACAGGGCAATCAGCCCCAGCATTTT. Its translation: CASRQGNQPQHF.

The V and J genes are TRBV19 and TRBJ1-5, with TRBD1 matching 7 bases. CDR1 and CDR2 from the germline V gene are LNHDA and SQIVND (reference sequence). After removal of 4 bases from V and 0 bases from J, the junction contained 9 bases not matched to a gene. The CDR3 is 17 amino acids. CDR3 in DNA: TGTGCCAGTAGTACCCGACAGGGAATCTTTAGCAATCAGCCCCAGCATTTT. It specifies CASSTRQGIFSNQPQHF. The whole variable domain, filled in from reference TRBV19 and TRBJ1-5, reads DGGITQSPKYLFRKEGQNVTLSCEQNLNHDAMYWYRQDPGQGLRLIYYSQIVNDFQKGDIAEGYSVSREKKESFPLTVTSAQKNPTAFYLCASSTRQGIFSNQPQHFGDGTRLSIL.

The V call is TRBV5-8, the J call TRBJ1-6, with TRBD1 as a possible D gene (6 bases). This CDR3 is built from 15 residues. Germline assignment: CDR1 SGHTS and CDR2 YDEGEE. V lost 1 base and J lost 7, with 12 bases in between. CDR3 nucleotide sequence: TGTGCCAGCAGCTTGTATCAGGGGCTCAATTCACCCCTCCACTTT. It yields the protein CASSLYQGLNSPLHF.

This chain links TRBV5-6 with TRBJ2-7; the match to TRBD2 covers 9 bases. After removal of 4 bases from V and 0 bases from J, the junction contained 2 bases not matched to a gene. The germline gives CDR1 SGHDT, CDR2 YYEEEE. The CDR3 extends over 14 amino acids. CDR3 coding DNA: TGTGCCAGCAGCCCGGGACTAGCCTCCTACGAGCAGTACTTC. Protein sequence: CASSPGLASYEQYF.

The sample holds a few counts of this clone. CDR3 loop: CASRLGPNSPLHF. CDR3 sequence (DNA): TGTGCCAGCAGACTAGGCCCCAATTCACCCCTCCACTTT. The chain carries TRBV13 and TRBJ1-6; D gene unclear. CDR3 size: 13 residues. From germline, CDR1 is PRHDT and CDR2 FYEKMQ (reference sequence). V gave up 6 bases and J gave up 7 bases, with 10 bases separating them.

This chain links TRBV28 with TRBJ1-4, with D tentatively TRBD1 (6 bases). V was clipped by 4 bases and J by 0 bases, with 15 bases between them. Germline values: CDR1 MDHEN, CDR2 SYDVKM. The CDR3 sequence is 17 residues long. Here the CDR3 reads CASSSQPRTATNEKLFF. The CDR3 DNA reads TGTGCCAGCAGTTCCCAACCTCGGACAGCAACTAATGAAAAACTGTTTTTT.

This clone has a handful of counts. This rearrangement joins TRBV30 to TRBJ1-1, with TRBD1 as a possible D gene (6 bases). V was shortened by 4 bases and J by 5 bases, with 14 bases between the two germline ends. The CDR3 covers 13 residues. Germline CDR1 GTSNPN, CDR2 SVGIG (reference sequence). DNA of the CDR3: TGTGCCTGGAACCACAGGGTGGGGACTGAAGCTTTCTTT. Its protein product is CAWNHRVGTEAFF.

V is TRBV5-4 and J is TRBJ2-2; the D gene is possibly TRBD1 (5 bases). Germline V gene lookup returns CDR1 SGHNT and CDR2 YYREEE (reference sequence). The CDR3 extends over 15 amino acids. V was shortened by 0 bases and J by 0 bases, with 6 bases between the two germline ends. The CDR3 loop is CASSLGTTNTGELFF. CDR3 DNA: TGTGCCAGCAGCTTGGGGACAACGAACACCGGGGAGCTGTTTTTT.

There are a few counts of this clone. CDR3 protein: CASSTRVVSSYEQYF. In nucleotides, the CDR3 is TGTGCCAGCAGCACCAGGGTGGTAAGCTCCTACGAGCAGTACTTC. V gene TRBV5-8 combines with J gene TRBJ2-7; perhaps TRBD1 as D (5 bases). The ends were cut back, 4 bases at V and 0 bases at J, with 14 bases in the middle. Germline lookup yields CDR1 SGHTS and CDR2 YDEGEE. The CDR3 consists of 15 residues.

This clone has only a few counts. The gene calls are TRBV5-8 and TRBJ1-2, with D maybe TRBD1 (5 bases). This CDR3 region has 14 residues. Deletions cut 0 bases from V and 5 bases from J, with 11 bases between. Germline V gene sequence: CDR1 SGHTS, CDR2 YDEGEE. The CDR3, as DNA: TGTGCCAGCAGCTTGGAGGGGAATCGGTATGGCTACACCTTC. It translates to CASSLEGNRYGYTF.

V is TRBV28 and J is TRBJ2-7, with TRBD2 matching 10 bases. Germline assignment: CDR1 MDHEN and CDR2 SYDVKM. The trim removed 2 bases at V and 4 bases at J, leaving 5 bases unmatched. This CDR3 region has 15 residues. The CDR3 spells CASSLLAGVSYEQYF. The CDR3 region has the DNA TGTGCCAGCAGTTTACTAGCGGGAGTATCGTACGAGCAGTACTTC.

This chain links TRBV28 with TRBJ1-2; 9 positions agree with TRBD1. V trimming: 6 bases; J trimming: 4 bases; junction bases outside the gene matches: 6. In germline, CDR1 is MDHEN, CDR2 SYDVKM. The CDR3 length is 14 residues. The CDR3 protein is CASRGQGNLYGYTF. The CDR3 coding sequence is TGTGCCAGCAGGGGACAGGGCAACCTCTATGGCTACACCTTC.

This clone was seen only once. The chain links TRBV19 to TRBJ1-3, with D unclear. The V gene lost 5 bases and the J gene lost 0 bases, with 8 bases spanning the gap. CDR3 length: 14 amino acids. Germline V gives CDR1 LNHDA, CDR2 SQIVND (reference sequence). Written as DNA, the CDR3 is TGTGCCAGTAGTCCCCAGTACTCTGGAAACACCATATATTTT. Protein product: CASSPQYSGNTIYF. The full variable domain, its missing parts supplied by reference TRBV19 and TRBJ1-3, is DGGITQSPKYLFRKEGQNVTLSCEQNLNHDAMYWYRQDPGQGLRLIYYSQIVNDFQKGDIAEGYSVSREKKESFPLTVTSAQKNPTAFYLCASSPQYSGNTIYFGEGSWLTVV.

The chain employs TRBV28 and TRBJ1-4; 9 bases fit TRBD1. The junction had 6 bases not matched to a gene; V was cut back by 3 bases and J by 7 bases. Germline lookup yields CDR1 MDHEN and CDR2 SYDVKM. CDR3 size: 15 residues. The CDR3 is CASSFQTGGIEKLFF. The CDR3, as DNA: TGTGCCAGCAGTTTCCAGACAGGGGGTATTGAAAAACTGTTTTTT. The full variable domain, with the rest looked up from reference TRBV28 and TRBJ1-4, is DVKVTQSSRYLVKRTGEKVFLECVQDMDHENMFWYRQDPGLGLRLIYFSYDVKMKEKGDIPEGYSVSREKKERFSLILESASTNQTSMYLCASSFQTGGIEKLFFGSGTQLSVL.

CDR3 DNA: TGTGCCAGCAGTCTCCCCCCGGGTGTTGGTAATGGCTACACCTTC. Its translation: CASSLPPGVGNGYTF. The V and J genes are TRBV28 and TRBJ1-2; D is unclear. The V gene lost 5 bases and the J gene lost 6 bases, with 19 bases spanning the gap. The germline V gene has CDR1 MDHEN and CDR2 SYDVKM. This CDR3 has 15 residues.

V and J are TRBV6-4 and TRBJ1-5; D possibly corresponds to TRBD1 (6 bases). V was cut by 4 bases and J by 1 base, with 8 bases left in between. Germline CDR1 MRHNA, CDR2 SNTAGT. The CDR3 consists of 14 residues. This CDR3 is CASSVDSSNQPQHF. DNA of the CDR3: TGTGCCAGCAGTGTGGACAGCAGCAATCAGCCCCAGCATTTT.

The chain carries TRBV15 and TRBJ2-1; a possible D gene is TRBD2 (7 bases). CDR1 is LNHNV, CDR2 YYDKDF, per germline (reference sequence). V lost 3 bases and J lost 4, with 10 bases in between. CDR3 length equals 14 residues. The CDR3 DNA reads TGTGCCACCAGCAGGGGGGGGCAGTACAATGAGCAGTTCTTC. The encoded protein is CATSRGGQYNEQFF.

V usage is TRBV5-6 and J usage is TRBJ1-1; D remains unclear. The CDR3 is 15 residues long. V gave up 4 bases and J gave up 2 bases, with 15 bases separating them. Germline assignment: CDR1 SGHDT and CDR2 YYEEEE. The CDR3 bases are TGTGCCAGCAGCCCCGCGCCTCATCTTAACACTGAAGCTTTCTTT. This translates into CASSPAPHLNTEAFF.

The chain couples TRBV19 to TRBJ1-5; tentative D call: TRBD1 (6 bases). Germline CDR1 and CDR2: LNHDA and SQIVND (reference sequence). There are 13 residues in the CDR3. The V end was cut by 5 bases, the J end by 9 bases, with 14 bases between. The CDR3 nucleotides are TGTGCCAGTAGTTCTCCAGGGGCGCGGCCCCAGCATTTT. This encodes CASSSPGARPQHF.

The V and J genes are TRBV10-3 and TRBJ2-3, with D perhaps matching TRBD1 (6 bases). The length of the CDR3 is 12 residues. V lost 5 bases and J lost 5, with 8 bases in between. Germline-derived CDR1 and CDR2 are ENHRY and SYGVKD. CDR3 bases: TGTGCCATCAGTAAGGGGGAAGATACGCAGTATTTT. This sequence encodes CAISKGEDTQYF.